This record concerns one T cell receptor (beta chain) sequence. The source of the sample is a study of T cell responses to AZD1222 COVID-19 vaccine. Germline V gene sequence: CDR1 LNHDA, CDR2 SQIVND (reference sequence). Between the trimmed V and J ends, which lost 7 bases and 5 bases, there was a span of 17 bases. This CDR3 contains 15 residues. Repertoires were generated with immunoSEQ multiplex PCR, while TCRdb's copy carries only in-frame clones and drops some. The sample lists under 70,000 clones, 60% to 85% seen once, with 20% to 30% in the top ten. The receptor comes from an adult in good health. The chain joins TRBV19 to TRBJ1-4; unclear D gene. This specimen was peripheral blood, taken on day 0 of MenACWY control vaccination. CDR3 loop: CASNPSTEPNEKLFF. The DNA of the CDR3 is TGTGCCAGTAACCCCTCGACGGAGCCAAATGAAAAACTGTTTTTT.